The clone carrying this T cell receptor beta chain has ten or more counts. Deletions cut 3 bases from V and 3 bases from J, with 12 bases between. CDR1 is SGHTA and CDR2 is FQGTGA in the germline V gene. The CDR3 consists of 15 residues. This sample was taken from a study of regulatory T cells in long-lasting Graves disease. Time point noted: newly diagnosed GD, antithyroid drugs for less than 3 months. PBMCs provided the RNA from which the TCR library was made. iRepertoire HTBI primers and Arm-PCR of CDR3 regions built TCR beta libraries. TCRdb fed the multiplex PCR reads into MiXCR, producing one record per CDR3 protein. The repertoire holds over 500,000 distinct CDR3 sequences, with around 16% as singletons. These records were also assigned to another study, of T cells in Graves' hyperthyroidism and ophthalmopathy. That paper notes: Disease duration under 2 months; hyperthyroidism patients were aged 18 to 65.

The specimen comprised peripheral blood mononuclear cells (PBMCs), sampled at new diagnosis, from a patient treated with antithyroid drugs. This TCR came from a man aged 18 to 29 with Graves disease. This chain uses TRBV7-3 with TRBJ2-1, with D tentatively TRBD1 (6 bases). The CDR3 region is CASSFSLTGYNEQFF. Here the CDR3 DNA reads TGTGCCAGCAGCTTTTCACTGACAGGCTACAATGAGCAGTTCTTC. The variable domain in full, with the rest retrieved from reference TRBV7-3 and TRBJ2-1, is GAGVSQTPSNKVTEKGKYVELRCDPISGHTALYWYRQSLGQGPEFLIYFQGTGAADDSGLPNDRFFAVRPEGSVSTLKIQRTERGDSAVYLCASSFSLTGYNEQFFGPGTRLTVL.